The text below deals with one TCR beta chain. The data are from a study of human T cells and chemical hapten exposure. Turning to the study itself: Patch tests put 0.01% DPC on the upper back, read at 6 days.

Described time point: patch test 1, 2 weeks after DPC sensitization. Treatment given: therapeutic diphenylcyclopropenone sensitization with weekly scalp DPC. Trimming left V 0 bases short and J 12 bases short, with 14 bases between. Per germline, CDR1 LGHDT and CDR2 YNNKEL (reference sequence). This CDR3 spans 13 amino acids. MiXCR, applied by TCRdb to the RACE reads, yields one record per CDR3 protein. The table shows 150,000 to 200,000 distinct CDR3 sequences, with roughly 15% occurring only once. This clonotype originated in a woman younger than 45 with alopecia areata. Some clones in this sample may be carry-over from other donors' samples. The chain joins TRBV3-1 to TRBJ2-5; D gene ambiguous. The sequenced sample was whole blood, obtained in connection with sensitization to the hapten diphenylcyclopropenone (DPC). The CDR3 region has the DNA TGTGCCAGCAGCCAAGATACCGGCGCTCTCAAGTACTTC. Protein: CASSQDTGALKYF.